Following are 31 T cell receptor beta chains from one sample sequenced in a study of blood T cells in healthy people across ages (dated by TCRdb to the mid-2010s). Receptors were amplified or captured by 5' RACE. This sample was sequenced with an Illumina HiSeq 2500. The second PCR ran for roughly 6 to 11 cycles and used a J-beta primer mix along with a sample-barcoded 5' primer. Starting from the raw public reads, TCRdb applied fastp trimming at Q25, assembled clones with MiXCR and retained in-frame beta chains. Rows merge per CDR3 protein into single entries with the most common DNA and genes. The sample table contains 700,000 to 850,000 distinct CDR3 sequences; only one count was recorded for roughly 53% of them. 40% to 50% of the sample is taken by the ten largest. Sequenced input: blood. These TCRs come from a man older than 75 in good health.

This clonotype occurred a few times. The chain couples TRBV4-2 to TRBJ2-3; weak D call: TRBD2 (7 bases). The germline gives CDR1 LGHNA, CDR2 YNFKEQ. Trimming shortened V by 1 base and J by 1 base, and 9 bases separated the two germline ends. This CDR3 is 15 amino acids long. CDR3 residues: CASSQVGGGTDTQYF. The CDR3 coding sequence is TGTGCCAGCAGCCAAGTAGGGGGGGGCACAGATACGCAGTATTTT.

This clonotype occurred a few times. The chain recombines TRBV29-1 with TRBJ2-3, with TRBD2 matching 11 bases. Germline V CDR1 and CDR2: SQVTM, ANQGSEA. CDR3 length equals 15 residues. V gave up 4 bases and J gave up 8 bases; unmatched junction bases: 11. CDR3 sequence (DNA): TGCAGCGTTGCCAGGACTAGCGGGCGCCTAATTACGCAGTATTTT. Translating it yields CSVARTSGRLITQYF.

This clonotype has only a few counts. The J gene is TRBJ2-3, the V gene TRBV27, with 9 bases fitting TRBD1. Germline assignment: CDR1 MNHEY and CDR2 SMNVEV (reference sequence). The CDR3 consists of 14 residues. The trim removed 6 bases at V and 14 bases at J, leaving 15 bases unmatched. The CDR3 coding sequence is TGTGCCAGCAGCCGGACAGGGGAGCACAGATACGCGTATTTT. As protein: CASSRTGEHRYAYF.

This rearrangement joins TRBV25-1 to TRBJ1-2, with a weak D call TRBD1 (5 bases). V lost 7 bases and J 8 bases, leaving 17 bases between the germline ends. Germline V gene data show CDR1 as MGHDK and CDR2 as SYGVNS. The CDR3 sequence is 13 residues long. The CDR3, as DNA: TGTGCCAGCACCGGGACGGGGGGTAGAGGCTACACCTTC. Its protein product is CASTGTGGRGYTF.

This clonotype was found once. The chain has TRBV5-1 and TRBJ2-7; TRBD1 matches 7 bases. Germline V gene sequence: CDR1 SGHRS, CDR2 YFSETQ. The CDR3 runs to 17 residues. The trim removed 1 base at V and 3 bases at J, leaving 13 bases unmatched. The CDR3 protein is CASSLRGTGVLDYEQYF. The CDR3 nucleotides read TGCGCCAGCAGCTTGCGGGGAACAGGGGTACTTGACTACGAGCAGTACTTC.

V usage is TRBV5-8 and J usage is TRBJ2-3; 7 bases match TRBD2. In germline, CDR1 is SGHTS, CDR2 YDEGEE. V gave up 4 bases and J gave up 0 bases; unmatched junction bases: 8. The CDR3 is 16 amino acids. The CDR3 is CASSPGLGSSTDTQYF. CDR3 nucleotides: TGTGCCAGCAGCCCCGGACTAGGATCTAGCACAGATACGCAGTATTTT.

This clonotype was observed at least ten times. The V call is TRBV29-1, the J call TRBJ2-7; TRBD1 or TRBD2 may be the D gene (5 bases each). CDR1 is SQVTM, CDR2 ANQGSEA, per germline. The CDR3 length is 14 residues. V lost 7 bases to trimming and J lost 5 bases, with 21 bases between them. Here the CDR3 reads CSGGWDVLLDEQYF. The CDR3 nucleotides read TGCAGCGGGGGGTGGGATGTACTTTTGGACGAGCAGTACTTC.

This clonotype has a handful of counts. The CDR3 coding sequence is TGTGCCAGCAGTCCCAGCGGGAACCTACTCTATAATTCACCCCTCCACTTT. Protein product: CASSPSGNLLYNSPLHF. The chain employs TRBV6-6 and TRBJ1-6; D remains unclear. CDR1 is MNHNY, CDR2 SVGAGI, per germline (reference sequence). Deletions cut 5 bases from V and 3 bases from J, with 17 bases between. The CDR3 length is 17 residues.

V is TRBV20-1 and J is TRBJ2-1, with 12 bases identical to TRBD2. Trimming took 5 bases from V and 8 from J; bases not matched to a gene: 10. The CDR3 is 15 amino acids. Germline V gene data show CDR1 as DFQATT and CDR2 as SNEGSKA (reference sequence). Written as DNA, the CDR3 is TGCAGTGCTGGGCGACTAGCGGGAGATACGGATGAGCAGTTCTTC. This codes for CSAGRLAGDTDEQFF.

DNA of the CDR3: TGTGCTGGCAGCCCGGGACTAGCGGGAACTGATACGCAGTATTTT. Its protein product is CAGSPGLAGTDTQYF. V is TRBV7-7 and J is TRBJ2-3; the match to TRBD2 covers 13 bases. In germline, CDR1 is SSHAT, CDR2 FNYEAQ (reference sequence). CDR3 length: 15 residues.

This sequence joins TRBV24-1 and TRBJ2-5, with 11 bases aligning to TRBD2. Germline loops: CDR1 KGHDR, CDR2 SFDVKD. With 4 bases clipped from V and 3 bases from J, the junction kept 3 bases outside the gene matches. This CDR3 has 15 amino acids. In nucleotides, the CDR3 is TGTGCCACCAGTGAGGTGACTAGCGGGAAAGAGACCCAGTACTTC. This gives the protein CATSEVTSGKETQYF.

The rearrangement links TRBV12-3 or TRBV12-4 to TRBJ1-6, with D maybe TRBD1 (5 bases). This CDR3 has 14 residues. Between the trimmed V and J ends, which lost 5 bases and 7 bases, there was a span of 12 bases. The CDR3: CASSQTVSNSPLHF. The CDR3 nucleotides are TGTGCCAGCAGTCAGACAGTCTCAAATTCACCCCTCCACTTT.

This chain joins TRBV5-6 and TRBJ1-2; 7 nucleotides match TRBD1. CDR3 length: 14 amino acids. CDR1 and CDR2 from the germline V gene are SGHDT and YYEEEE. With 7 bases clipped from V and 5 bases from J, the junction kept 11 bases outside the gene matches. The CDR3: CASVPKVTGYGYTF. CDR3 DNA sequence: TGTGCCAGCGTTCCCAAGGTGACAGGGTATGGCTACACCTTC. The full variable domain, its missing parts supplied by reference TRBV5-6 and TRBJ1-2, is DAGVTQSPTHLIKTRGQQVTLRCSPKSGHDTVSWYQQALGQGPQFIFQYYEEEERQRGNFPDRFSGHQFPNYSSELNVNALLLGDSALYLCASVPKVTGYGYTFGSGTRLTVV.

The chain has TRBV20-1 and TRBJ1-1; unclear D gene. The ends were cut back, 1 base at V and 2 bases at J, with 11 bases in the middle. CDR1 DFQATT and CDR2 SNEGSKA come from the germline V gene (reference sequence). The CDR3 loop spans 14 amino acids. CDR3 amino acids: CSARGFPRNTEAFF. The CDR3 DNA follows: TGCAGTGCTAGAGGATTCCCCCGAAACACTGAAGCTTTCTTT.

V is TRBV7-9 and J is TRBJ1-4, with 8 positions matching TRBD1. The CDR3 loop spans 20 amino acids. The germline V gene encodes CDR1 SEHNR and CDR2 FQNEAQ (reference sequence). V lost 1 base, J lost 0 bases, and 13 bases stayed unmatched. The CDR3 loop is CASSLGLGTGPTATNEKLFF. Here the CDR3 DNA reads TGTGCCAGCAGCTTAGGCTTAGGGACAGGTCCCACAGCAACTAATGAAAAACTGTTTTTT. The full variable domain, completed using reference TRBV7-9 and TRBJ1-4, is DTGVSQNPRHKITKRGQNVTFRCDPISEHNRLYWYRQTLGQGPEFLTYFQNEAQLEKSRLLSDRFSAERPKGSFSTLEIQRTEQGDSAMYLCASSLGLGTGPTATNEKLFFGSGTQLSVL.

This clonotype was detected ten times or more. This chain connects TRBV29-1 to TRBJ2-1, with D unresolved. V lost 5 bases and J 0 bases, leaving 14 bases between the germline ends. Germline-derived CDR1 and CDR2 are SQVTM and ANQGSEA. This CDR3 is built from 15 residues. In DNA, the CDR3 is TGCAGCGTTAGCCCCGGCGGAAGCTCCTACAATGAGCAGTTCTTC. Translation: CSVSPGGSSYNEQFF.

The CDR3 region has the DNA TGTGCCAGCAGTTTCCTCCGGACTCCCCTGGGCGAGCAGTACTTC. This sequence encodes CASSFLRTPLGEQYF. The gene calls are TRBV27 and TRBJ2-7, with a weak D call TRBD2 (5 bases). The CDR3 has 15 amino acids. V lost 3 bases and J lost 6, with 18 bases in between. Germline CDR1 and CDR2: MNHEY and SMNVEV (reference sequence).

CDR3: CSAPRPAGAQETQYF. The CDR3, as DNA: TGCAGTGCTCCCCGCCCGGCGGGAGCCCAAGAGACCCAGTACTTC. The gene calls are TRBV20-1 and TRBJ2-5; 7 nucleotides agree with TRBD2. Germline V gene sequence: CDR1 DFQATT, CDR2 SNEGSKA (reference sequence). V shed 5 bases and J 1 base; nucleotides not matched to a gene: 10. This CDR3 comprises 15 residues.

This chain joins TRBV7-8 and TRBJ2-1; 14 bases are a match to TRBD2. Losses at the gene ends were 2 bases for V and 3 bases for J; bases not matched to a gene: 6. Per the germline V gene, CDR1 is SGHVS and CDR2 is FQNEAQ. This CDR3 has 18 amino acids. The CDR3 protein is CASSLWPGLAGVYNEQFF. The CDR3 nucleotides read TGTGCCAGCAGCTTATGGCCGGGACTAGCGGGAGTCTACAATGAGCAGTTCTTC. Complete variable domain (other parts from reference TRBV7-8 and TRBJ2-1): GAGVSQSPRYKVAKRGQDVALRCDPISGHVSLFWYQQALGQGPEFLTYFQNEAQLDKSGLPSDRFFAERPEGSVSTLKIQRTQQEDSAVYLCASSLWPGLAGVYNEQFFGPGTRLTVL.

The chain has TRBV4-1 and TRBJ2-3, with 8 bases lining up with TRBD2. J was trimmed by 14 bases and V by 4 bases; bases with no gene match: 17. CDR1 is MGHRA, CDR2 YSYEKL, per germline. The CDR3 has 15 residues. The DNA for the CDR3 is TGCGCCAGCAGCCCCCCCCCGGGGGGGGAGAGAGACGCGTATTTT. This gives the protein CASSPPPGGERDAYF.

The chain couples TRBV29-1 to TRBJ2-7; D might be TRBD2 (7 bases). Trimming shortened V by 8 bases and J by 5 bases, and 22 bases separated the two germline ends. CDR1 and CDR2 (germline): SQVTM, ANQGSEA. CDR3 length: 14 amino acids. In nucleotides, the CDR3 is TGCAGCATAAGAAACGGGGGGCAGGGGAACGAGCAGTACTTC. This translates into CSIRNGGQGNEQYF.

The chain links TRBV3-1 to TRBJ2-5; TRBD2 aligns across 10 bases. The last part of the DNA fits TRBJ2-7 better; the J call may be wrong. Germline lookup yields CDR1 LGHDT and CDR2 YNNKEL (reference sequence). CDR3 length equals 16 residues. The CDR3 sequence is CASSHASSGSMYEQYF. The CDR3 nucleotides read TGTGCCAGCAGCCACGCCTCTAGCGGGAGTATGTACGAGCAGTACTTC.

This chain joins TRBV6-5 and TRBJ2-3; TRBD1 agrees at 9 bases. V trimming: 5 bases; J trimming: 14 bases; junction bases outside the gene matches: 17. The CDR3 contains 15 residues. The germline V gene has CDR1 MNHEY and CDR2 SVGAGI. The CDR3 nucleotides read TGTGCCAGCAGTACCAGCGGGACAGGGACCAGATACGCGTATTTT. Translation: CASSTSGTGTRYAYF.

This clonotype was counted a few times. The chain combines TRBV7-2 with TRBJ2-7; a weak D match, TRBD2 (5 bases). The CDR3 is made up of 14 amino acids. Germline CDR1 and CDR2: SGHTA and FQGNSA. Trimming took off 8 bases at V and 0 bases at J, with 14 bases between the two ends. DNA of the CDR3: TGTGCCAGCCAGGAGGCAGTGAGCTCCTACGAGCAGTACTTC. Translated, it gives CASQEAVSSYEQYF.

The chain combines TRBV6-5 with TRBJ2-5, with D perhaps matching TRBD1 or TRBD2 (5 bases each). V lost 5 bases and J lost 2, with 12 bases in between. This CDR3 has 14 amino acids. Germline-derived CDR1 and CDR2 are MNHEY and SVGAGI. The CDR3 DNA is TGTGCCAGCAGTCGTGGGACGGATCAAGAGACCCAGTACTTC. It codes for CASSRGTDQETQYF.

The rearrangement links TRBV5-1 to TRBJ2-1; TRBD2 aligns across 10 bases. From germline, CDR1 is SGHRS and CDR2 YFSETQ. The junction had 4 bases not matched to a gene; V was cut back by 0 bases and J by 4 bases. CDR3 length: 16 amino acids. This CDR3 is CASSLELAGKYNEQFF. Written as DNA, the CDR3 is TGCGCCAGCAGCTTGGAACTAGCGGGGAAATACAATGAGCAGTTCTTC.

V gene TRBV27 combines with J gene TRBJ2-7; 8 positions match TRBD2. The CDR3 is 15 amino acids. The trim removed 4 bases at V and 3 bases at J, leaving 8 bases unmatched. Germline V gives CDR1 MNHEY, CDR2 SMNVEV (reference sequence). This CDR3 reads CASSYRGLAHYEQYF. CDR3 DNA: TGTGCCAGCAGTTACAGAGGACTAGCTCACTACGAGCAGTACTTC.

The V and J genes are TRBV7-9 and TRBJ1-6; a weak D match, TRBD1 (5 bases). Looked up from germline, CDR1 is SEHNR and CDR2 is FQNEAQ (reference sequence). There are 17 residues in the CDR3. V was shortened by 1 base and J by 5 bases, with 15 bases between the two germline ends. CDR3 DNA sequence: TGTGCCAGCAGCTTAGGGGGGATGGGCAGGAATAATTCACCCCTCCACTTT. Residues: CASSLGGMGRNNSPLHF.

The rearrangement joins TRBV6-5 to TRBJ1-1; D remains unclear. Germline CDR1 and CDR2: MNHEY and SVGAGI. This CDR3 region has 16 residues. V was cut by 0 bases and J by 1 base, with 12 bases left in between. The CDR3 DNA follows: TGTGCCAGCAGTTACTCGAGCGGGGTATCGAACACTGAAGCTTTCTTT. Protein sequence: CASSYSSGVSNTEAFF.

The chain has TRBV7-8 and TRBJ2-7; perhaps D is TRBD1 or TRBD2 (5 bases each). This CDR3 has 16 amino acids. The V gene's germline CDR1 is SGHVS and CDR2 FQNEAQ. The V and J ends lost 5 bases and 6 bases respectively, with 23 bases between them. The CDR3: CASSAETQTGRFEQYF. In DNA form, the CDR3 reads TGTGCCAGCAGCGCCGAGACCCAGACGGGACGCTTCGAGCAGTACTTC.

This chain links TRBV9 with TRBJ2-1; D tentatively fits TRBD1 or TRBD2 (6 bases each). Germline loops: CDR1 SGDLS, CDR2 YYNGEE. The CDR3 contains 15 residues. The V gene lost 0 bases and the J gene lost 4 bases, with 11 bases spanning the gap. CDR3 sequence (DNA): TGTGCCAGCAGCGTAGGTGGAGGGGGATACAATGAGCAGTTCTTC. The encoded protein is CASSVGGGGYNEQFF.